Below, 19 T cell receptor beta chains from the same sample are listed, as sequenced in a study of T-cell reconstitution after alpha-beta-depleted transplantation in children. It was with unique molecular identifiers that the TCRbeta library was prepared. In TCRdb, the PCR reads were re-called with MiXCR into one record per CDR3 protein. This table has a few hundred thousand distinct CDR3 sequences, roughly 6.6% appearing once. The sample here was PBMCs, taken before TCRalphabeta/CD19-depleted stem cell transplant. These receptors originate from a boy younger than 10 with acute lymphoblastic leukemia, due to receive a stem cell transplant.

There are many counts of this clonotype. DNA of the CDR3: TGTGCCAGCAGTTTACCGTGGGATACGCAGTATTTT. Translated: CASSLPWDTQYF. The V gene is TRBV12-3 or TRBV12-4, the J gene TRBJ2-3; D is undetermined. Trimming stripped 2 bases from V and 6 bases from J, with 6 bases between. This CDR3 is 12 amino acids long.

CDR3 residues: CASSPSGYWKLFF. The CDR3 DNA sequence: TGTGCCAGCAGTCCATCGGGGTATTGGAAACTGTTTTTT. The V and J genes are TRBV28 and TRBJ1-4; D gene uncertain. Trimming took off 5 bases at V and 11 bases at J, with 15 bases between the two ends. The CDR3 runs to 13 residues. Germline values: CDR1 MDHEN, CDR2 SYDVKM.

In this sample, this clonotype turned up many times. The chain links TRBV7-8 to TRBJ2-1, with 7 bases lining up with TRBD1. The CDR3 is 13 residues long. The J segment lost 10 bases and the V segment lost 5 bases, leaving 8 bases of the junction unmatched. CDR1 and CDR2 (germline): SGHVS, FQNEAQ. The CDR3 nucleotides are TGTGCCAGCAGCGGCAAACAGGGGTTGGAGCAGTTCTTC. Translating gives CASSGKQGLEQFF.

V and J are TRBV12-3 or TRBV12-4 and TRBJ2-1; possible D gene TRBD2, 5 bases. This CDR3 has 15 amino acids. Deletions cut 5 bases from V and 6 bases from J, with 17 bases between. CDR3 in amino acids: CASSKDSAGLNEQFF. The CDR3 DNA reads TGTGCCAGCAGTAAAGACTCGGCGGGCCTCAATGAGCAGTTCTTC.

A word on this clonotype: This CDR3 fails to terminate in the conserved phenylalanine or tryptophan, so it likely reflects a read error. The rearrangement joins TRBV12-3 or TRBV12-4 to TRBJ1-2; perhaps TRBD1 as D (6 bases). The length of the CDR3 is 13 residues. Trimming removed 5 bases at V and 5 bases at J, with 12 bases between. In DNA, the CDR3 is TGTGCCAGCAGTCTACAGGGAGAGTATGGCTACACCTGC. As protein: CASSLQGEYGYTC.

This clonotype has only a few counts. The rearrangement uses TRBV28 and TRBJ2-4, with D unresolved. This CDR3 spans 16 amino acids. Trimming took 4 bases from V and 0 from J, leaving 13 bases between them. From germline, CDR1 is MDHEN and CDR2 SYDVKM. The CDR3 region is CASSSPEPLAKNIQYF. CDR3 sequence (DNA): TGTGCCAGCAGTTCCCCAGAGCCTTTAGCCAAAAACATTCAGTACTTC.

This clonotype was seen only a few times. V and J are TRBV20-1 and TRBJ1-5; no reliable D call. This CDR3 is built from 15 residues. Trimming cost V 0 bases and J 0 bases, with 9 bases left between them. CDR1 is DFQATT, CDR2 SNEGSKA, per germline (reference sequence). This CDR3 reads CSARDRTGSNQPQHF. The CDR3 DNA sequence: TGCAGTGCTAGAGATCGGACGGGTAGCAATCAGCCCCAGCATTTT.

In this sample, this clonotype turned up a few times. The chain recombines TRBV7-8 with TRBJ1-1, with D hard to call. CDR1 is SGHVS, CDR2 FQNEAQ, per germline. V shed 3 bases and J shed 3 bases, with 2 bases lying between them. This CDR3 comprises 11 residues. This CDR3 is CASSFYTEAFF. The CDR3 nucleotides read TGTGCCAGCAGCTTTTACACTGAAGCTTTCTTT.

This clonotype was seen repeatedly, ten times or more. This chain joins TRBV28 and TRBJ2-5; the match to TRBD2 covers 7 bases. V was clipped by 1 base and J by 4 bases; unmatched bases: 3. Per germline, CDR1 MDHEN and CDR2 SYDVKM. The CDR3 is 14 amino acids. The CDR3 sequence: CASSLLRGGETQYF. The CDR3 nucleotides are TGTGCCAGCAGTTTATTACGCGGGGGAGAGACCCAGTACTTC.

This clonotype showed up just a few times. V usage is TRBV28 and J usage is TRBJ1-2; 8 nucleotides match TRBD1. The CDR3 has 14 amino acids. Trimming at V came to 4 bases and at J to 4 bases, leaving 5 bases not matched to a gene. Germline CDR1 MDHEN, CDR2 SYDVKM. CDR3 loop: CASSSAGGSYGYTF. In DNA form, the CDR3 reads TGTGCCAGCAGTTCGGCAGGGGGCAGCTATGGCTACACCTTC.

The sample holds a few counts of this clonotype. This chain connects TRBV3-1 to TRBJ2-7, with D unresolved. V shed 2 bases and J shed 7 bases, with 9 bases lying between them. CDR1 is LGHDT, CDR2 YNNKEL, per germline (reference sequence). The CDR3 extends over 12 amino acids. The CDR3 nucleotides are TGTGCCAGCAGCCAACTCGATGGGGAGCAGTACTTC. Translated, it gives CASSQLDGEQYF.

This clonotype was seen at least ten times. CDR3 sequence: CSARSLGGWIRDTQYF. The DNA of the CDR3 is TGCAGTGCTAGATCACTGGGCGGGTGGATTAGGGATACGCAGTATTTT. This chain links TRBV20-1 with TRBJ2-3, with D possibly TRBD2 on 5 matching bases. The V end was cut by 2 bases, the J end by 6 bases, with 21 bases between. Looked up from germline, CDR1 is DFQATT and CDR2 is SNEGSKA (reference sequence). The CDR3 is 16 amino acids.

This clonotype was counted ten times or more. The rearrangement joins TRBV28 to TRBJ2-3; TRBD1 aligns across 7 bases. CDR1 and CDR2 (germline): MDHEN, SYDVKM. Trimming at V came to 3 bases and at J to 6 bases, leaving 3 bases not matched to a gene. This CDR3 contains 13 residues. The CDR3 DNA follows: TGTGCCAGCAGTTTTGAAGGGGGCGATACGCAGTATTTT. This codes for CASSFEGGDTQYF.

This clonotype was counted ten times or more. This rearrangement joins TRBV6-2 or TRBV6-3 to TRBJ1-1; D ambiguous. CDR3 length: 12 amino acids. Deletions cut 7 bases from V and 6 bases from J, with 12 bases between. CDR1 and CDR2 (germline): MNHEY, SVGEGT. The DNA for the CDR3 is TGTGCCAGCACTCATGAGTTGGCTGAAGCTTTCTTT. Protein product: CASTHELAEAFF.

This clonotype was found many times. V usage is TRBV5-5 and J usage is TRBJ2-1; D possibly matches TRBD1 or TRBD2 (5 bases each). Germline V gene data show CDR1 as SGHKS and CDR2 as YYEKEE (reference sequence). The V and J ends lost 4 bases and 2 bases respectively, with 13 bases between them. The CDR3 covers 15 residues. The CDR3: CASSLGPHPYNEQFF. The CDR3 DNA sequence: TGTGCCAGCAGCCTGGGACCCCATCCCTACAATGAGCAGTTCTTC. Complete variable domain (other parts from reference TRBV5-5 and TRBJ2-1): DAGVTQSPTHLIKTRGQQVTLRCSPISGHKSVSWYQQVLGQGPQFIFQYYEKEERGRGNFPDRFSARQFPNYSSELNVNALLLGDSALYLCASSLGPHPYNEQFFGPGTRLTVL.

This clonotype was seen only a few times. CDR3 loop: CASSLRLAGDEQFF. Written as DNA, the CDR3 is TGTGCCAGCAGCTTAAGGCTAGCGGGGGATGAGCAGTTCTTC. The chain is built from TRBV7-8 and TRBJ2-1; 10 positions match TRBD2. V shed 2 bases and J 8 bases; nucleotides not matched to a gene: 3. This CDR3 is built from 14 residues. CDR1 is SGHVS, CDR2 FQNEAQ, per germline.

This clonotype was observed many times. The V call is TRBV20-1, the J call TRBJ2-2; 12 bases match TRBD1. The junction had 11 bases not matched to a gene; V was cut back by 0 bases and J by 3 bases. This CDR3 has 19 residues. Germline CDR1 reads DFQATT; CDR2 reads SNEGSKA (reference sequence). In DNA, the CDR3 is TGCAGTGCTAGAGATCTACAGGGGACAGGGGGCGCTGACACCGGGGAGCTGTTTTTT. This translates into CSARDLQGTGGADTGELFF.

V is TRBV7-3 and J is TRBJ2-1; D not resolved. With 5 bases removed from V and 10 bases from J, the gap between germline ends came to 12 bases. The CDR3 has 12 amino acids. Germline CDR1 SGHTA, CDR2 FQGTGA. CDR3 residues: CASSHRFGEQFF. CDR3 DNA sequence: TGTGCCAGCAGCCACCGGTTTGGCGAGCAGTTCTTC.

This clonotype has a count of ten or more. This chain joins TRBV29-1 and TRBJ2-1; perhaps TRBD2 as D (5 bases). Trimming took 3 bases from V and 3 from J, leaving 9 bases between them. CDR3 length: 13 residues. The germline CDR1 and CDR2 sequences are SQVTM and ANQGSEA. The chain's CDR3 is CSVEREYYNEQFF. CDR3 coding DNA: TGCAGCGTTGAGAGGGAGTACTACAATGAGCAGTTCTTC.